This T cell receptor (beta chain) derives from a study of response to subunit inactivated influenza vaccine. This clonotype was picked up many times. V lost 9 bases to trimming and J lost 2 bases, with 10 bases between them. The CDR3 is 13 residues long. TCRdb reprocessed the RT-PCR reads via MiXCR and lists one record per CDR3 protein. This sample yields about 190,000 distinct CDR3 sequences, of which about 15% are seen a single time; approximately 30% belongs to the top ten. The rearrangement links TRBV12-3 or TRBV12-4 to TRBJ2-2; D unresolved. Here the sequenced sample was CD8+ T cells sorted from PBMCs, taken less than 6 days after vaccination. The clonotype comes from a man in his fifties who received an inactivated influenza vaccine. CDR3 sequence reads: CASPARNTGELFF. As DNA, the CDR3 is TGTGCCAGTCCAGCGAGAAACACCGGGGAGCTGTTTTTT.